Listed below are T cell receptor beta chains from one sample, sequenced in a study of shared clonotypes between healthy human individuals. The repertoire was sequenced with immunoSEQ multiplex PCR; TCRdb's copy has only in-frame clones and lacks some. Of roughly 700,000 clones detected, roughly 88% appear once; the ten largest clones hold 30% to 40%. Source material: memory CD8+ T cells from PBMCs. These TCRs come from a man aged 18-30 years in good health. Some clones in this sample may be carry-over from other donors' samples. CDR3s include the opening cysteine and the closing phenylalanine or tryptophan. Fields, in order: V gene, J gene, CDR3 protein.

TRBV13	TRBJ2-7	CASSLGGPSSYEQYF
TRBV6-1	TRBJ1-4	CASSVDREGPTNEKLFF
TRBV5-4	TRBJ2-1	CASSLRASGYNNEQFF
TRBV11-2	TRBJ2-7	CASSFGSSYEQYF
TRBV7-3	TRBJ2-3	CASSPGVGADTQYF
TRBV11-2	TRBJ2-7	CASSLGSRTDEQYF
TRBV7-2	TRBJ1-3	CASSLLLGVSSGNTIYF
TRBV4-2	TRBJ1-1	CASSQHLGSDTEAFF
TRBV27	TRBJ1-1	CASSYRDSNTEAFF
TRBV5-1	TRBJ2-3	CASSGAAYTQYF
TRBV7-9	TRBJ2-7	CASSFRTPVAEQYF
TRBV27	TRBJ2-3	CASSLLSTDTQYF
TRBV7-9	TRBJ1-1	CASSLQQMIPEAFF
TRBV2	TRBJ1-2	CASRPARSADRPGYGYTF
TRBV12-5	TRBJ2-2	CASGFGPGELFF